This T cell receptor (beta chain) was obtained from a study of spatial heterogeneity in lung cancer (dated by TCRdb to the late 2010s). Concerning the study at large: Beta-chain transcripts were consistently detected in greater numbers than alpha-chain transcripts, which likely reflects a higher abundance of beta-chain transcripts. The study quantitatively compared TCR alpha and beta repertoires across multiple tumor regions, matched nontumor lung and blood in non-small cell lung cancer. Nonsynonymous mutation counts, determined by whole-exome sequencing of tumor tissue, were related to features of the TCR repertoire. At surgery, both alpha and beta chains were TCR-sequenced in under 250 tumor regions, some 64 matched nontumor lung samples and around 50 PBMC samples. In the raw uncorrected reads, each unique combination of TCR and UMI appeared more than ten times on average. Broader findings and caveats from the paper: Confirming at a functional level the hypothesis that regional TCRs recognize regional mutations was considered to require additional single-cell paired TCR alpha and beta sequencing.

The library was generated by 5' RACE. The data were produced on a NextSeq 500. To allow correction of PCR and sequencing errors, the TCR library protocol tagged every TCR cDNA molecule with a unique molecular identifier. The study's own analysis went as follows. TCR identification, UMI-based error correction and CDR3 extraction were all carried out with Decombinator tools. Expanded TCRs were defined as those above a frequency of 2 per 1,000, corresponding to the top 1% of the tumor frequency distribution. Renyi diversity was computed with the R vegan package after each repertoire had been subsampled 100 times to 5,000 TCRs. To build CDR3 similarity networks, amino acid triplet string-kernel similarity was used, and CDR3s were connected when their pairwise similarity was above 0.82. Clones were called with MiXCR by TCRdb after fastp trimmed the public reads at Q25, and only in-frame beta chains were retained. Identical CDR3 proteins give one entry, which carries the most common genes and DNA. The V and J calls and clone size come from TCRdb's table, not from the authors' own analysis. The sample table holds over 6,500 distinct CDR3 sequences, of which 4.5% to 6.5% were seen once. The top ten clonotypes cover around 9% of the sample.

Taken with the paper, the label for time point translates to: sample taken at primary tumor resection. Whole RNA extracted from tumor and nontumor lung tissue, or from cryopreserved PBMC samples, was used for TCR sequencing without cell sorting. The donors were 65 to 90 patients from the lung TRACERx cohort who had early-stage, untreated non-small cell lung cancer. Patients were selected for TCR sequencing only if sufficient RNA was available from at least two tumor regions. Before being selected, tumor and adjacent nontumor lung specimens were reviewed by a lung pathologist. Here V drops 8 bases and J drops 8 bases, and the junction holds 5 bases not matched to any gene. Including cysteine and phenylalanine, the CDR3 has 14 amino acids. Just CDR3 DNA is preserved here, 42 bases in frame from base 1. This clonotype was observed many times. Its antigen is currently not known. Within one base of it there is no much larger clone, and no base qualities were kept. This beta chain slipped into a library made for alpha chains as a stray read, so its size is not meaningful.

This material consisted of normal lung tissue next to the tumor, taken at surgery. The receptor chain draws on TRBV12-3 or TRBV12-4 and TRBJ1-6; the junction holds 11 bases that match TRBD1. This clonotype originated in a female donor with early-stage non-small cell lung cancer. Read as DNA, the sequence is TGTGCCAGCTCGGGACAGGGGGGATATTCACCCCTCCACTTT. This gives the protein CASSGQGGYSPLHF.